Listed below are T cell receptor beta chains from one sample, sequenced in a study of PD-1 blockade in classical Hodgkin lymphoma. Repertoires were generated with immunoSEQ multiplex PCR, while TCRdb's copy carries only in-frame clones and drops some. Of 25,000 to 35,000 clones listed, 70% to 75% are singletons. The input for sequencing was peripheral blood mononuclear cells (PBMCs), taken before the second cycle of nivolumab. These receptors originate from a human donor with classical Hodgkin lymphoma. The CDR3 runs from the conserved cysteine through the conserved F or W. The D gene is left open where the match is weak. Some rows mark clone size as missing; the rest say once, few, many or name a class of expanded clone.

j_gene	v_gene	d_gene	abundance	CDR3nt	CDR3aa
TRBJ2-1	TRBV9	-	-	TGTGCCAGCAGCGTAGGCCGGGGAGCGCCCTCCGAGCAGTTCTTC	CASSVGRGAPSEQFF
TRBJ1-2	TRBV11-2	-	few	TGTGCCAGCAGCCTGGGCAGGGCTAGTGGCTACACCTTC	CASSLGRASGYTF
TRBJ1-2	TRBV28	-	-	TGTGCCAGTCAAACGTCCGGGGGCGCGATAGACTATGGCTACACCTTC	CASQTSGGAIDYGYTF
TRBJ2-1	TRBV6-4	-	-	TGTGCCAGCAGTGACTCTGAGGGACTGAGCCCCTACAATGAGCAGTTCTTC	CASSDSEGLSPYNEQFF
TRBJ2-3	TRBV29-1	-	-	TGCAGCGTTGTAAGGGTTCTGGGGGCTATGACAGATACGCAGTATTTT	CSVVRVLGAMTDTQYF
TRBJ2-2	TRBV5-4	TRBD2	-	TGTGCCAGCAGCCTGGAGGTTTTCCGGGGGGGGAACACCGGGGAGCTGTTTTTT	CASSLEVFRGGNTGELFF
TRBJ2-2	TRBV6-1	TRBD1	-	TGTGCCAGCAGTGGTCCGGACGCCTGGACAGGAGTGAACACCGGGGAGCTGTTTTTT	CASSGPDAWTGVNTGELFF
TRBJ1-5	TRBV10-3	-	-	TGTGCCATCAGTGAGTCCGTTGGGAATCAGCCCCAGCATTTT	CAISESVGNQPQHF
TRBJ2-1	TRBV7-8	TRBD2	-	TGTGCCAGCAGCTTAAGCGGGGGAGCGGGGGGGCAAAGTGGTGAGCAGTTCTTC	CASSLSGGAGGQSGEQFF
TRBJ2-3	TRBV2	-	once	TGTGCCAGCAGTGAACCATCCCCAGATACGCAGTATTTT	CASSEPSPDTQYF
TRBJ1-5	TRBV6-1	-	-	TGTGCCAGCAGTGAAGGGGTAACTCAGCCCCAGCATTTT	CASSEGVTQPQHF